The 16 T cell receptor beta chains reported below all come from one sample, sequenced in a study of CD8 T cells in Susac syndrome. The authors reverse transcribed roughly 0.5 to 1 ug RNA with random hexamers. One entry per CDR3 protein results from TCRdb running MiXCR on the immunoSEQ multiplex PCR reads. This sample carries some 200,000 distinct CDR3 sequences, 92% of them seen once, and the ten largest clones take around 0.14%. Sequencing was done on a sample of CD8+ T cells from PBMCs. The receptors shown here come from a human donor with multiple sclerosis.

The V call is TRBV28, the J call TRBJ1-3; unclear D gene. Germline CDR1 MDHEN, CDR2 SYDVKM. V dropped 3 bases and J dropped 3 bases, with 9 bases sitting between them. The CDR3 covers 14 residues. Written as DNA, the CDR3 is TGTGCCAGCAGTTTTGGTGGGGATGGAAACACCATATATTTT. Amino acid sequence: CASSFGGDGNTIYF.

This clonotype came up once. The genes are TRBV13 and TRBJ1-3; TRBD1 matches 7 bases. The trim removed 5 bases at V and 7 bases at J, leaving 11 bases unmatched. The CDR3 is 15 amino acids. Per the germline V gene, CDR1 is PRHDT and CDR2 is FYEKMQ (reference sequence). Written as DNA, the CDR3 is TGTGCCAGCAGCCCACAGGGGCCCGGGGTGAACACCATATATTTT. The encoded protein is CASSPQGPGVNTIYF.

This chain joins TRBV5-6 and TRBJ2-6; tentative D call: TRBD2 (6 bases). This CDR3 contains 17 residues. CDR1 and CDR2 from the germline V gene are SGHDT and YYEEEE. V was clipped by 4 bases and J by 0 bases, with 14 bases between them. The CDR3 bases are TGTGCCAGCAGCGCCGGGACTGCCCTCTCTGGGGCCAACGTCCTGACTTTC. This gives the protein CASSAGTALSGANVLTF.

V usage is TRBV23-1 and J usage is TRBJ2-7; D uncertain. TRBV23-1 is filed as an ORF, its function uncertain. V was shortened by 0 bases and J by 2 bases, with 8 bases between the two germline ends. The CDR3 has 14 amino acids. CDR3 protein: CASSQSLRPYEQYF. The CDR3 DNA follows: TGCGCCAGCAGTCAATCGCTCAGGCCCTACGAGCAGTACTTC.

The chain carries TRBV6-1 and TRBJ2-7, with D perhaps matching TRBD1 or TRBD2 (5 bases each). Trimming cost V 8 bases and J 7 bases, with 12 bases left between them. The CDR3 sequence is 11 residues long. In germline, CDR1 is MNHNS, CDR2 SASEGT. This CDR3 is CASETGREQYF. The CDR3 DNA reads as TGTGCCAGCGAAACGGGACGGGAGCAGTACTTC.

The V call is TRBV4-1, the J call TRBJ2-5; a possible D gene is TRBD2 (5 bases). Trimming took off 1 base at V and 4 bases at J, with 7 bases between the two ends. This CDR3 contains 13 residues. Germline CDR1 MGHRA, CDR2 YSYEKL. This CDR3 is CASSQGGVETQYF. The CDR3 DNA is TGCGCCAGCAGCCAAGGGGGAGTAGAGACCCAGTACTTC.

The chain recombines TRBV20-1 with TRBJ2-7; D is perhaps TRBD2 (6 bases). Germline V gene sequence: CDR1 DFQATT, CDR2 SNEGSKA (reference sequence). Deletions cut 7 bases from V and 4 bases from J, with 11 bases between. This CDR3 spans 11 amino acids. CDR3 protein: CSVPSGYEQYF. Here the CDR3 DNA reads TGCAGTGTCCCGAGCGGGTACGAGCAGTACTTC.

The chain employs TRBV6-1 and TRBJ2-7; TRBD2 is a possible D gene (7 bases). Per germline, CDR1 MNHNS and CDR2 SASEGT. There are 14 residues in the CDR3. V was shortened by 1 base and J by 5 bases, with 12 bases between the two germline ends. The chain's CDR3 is CASSEDPGGHEQYF. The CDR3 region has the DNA TGTGCCAGCAGTGAAGATCCGGGGGGCCACGAGCAGTACTTC.

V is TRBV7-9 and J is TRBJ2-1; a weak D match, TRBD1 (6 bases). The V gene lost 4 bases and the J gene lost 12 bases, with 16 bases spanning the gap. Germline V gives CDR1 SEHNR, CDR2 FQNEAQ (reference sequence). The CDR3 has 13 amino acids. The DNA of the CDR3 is TGTGCCAGCAGCTCCTGGGGGCCCCACGGGCAGTTCTTC. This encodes CASSSWGPHGQFF.

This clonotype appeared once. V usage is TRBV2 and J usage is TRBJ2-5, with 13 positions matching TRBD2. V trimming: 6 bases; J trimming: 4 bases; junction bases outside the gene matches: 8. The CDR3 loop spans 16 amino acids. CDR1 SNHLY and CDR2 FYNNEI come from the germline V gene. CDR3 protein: CASRHGLAGEGETQYF. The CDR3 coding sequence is TGTGCCAGCAGACATGGACTAGCGGGAGAAGGAGAGACCCAGTACTTC.

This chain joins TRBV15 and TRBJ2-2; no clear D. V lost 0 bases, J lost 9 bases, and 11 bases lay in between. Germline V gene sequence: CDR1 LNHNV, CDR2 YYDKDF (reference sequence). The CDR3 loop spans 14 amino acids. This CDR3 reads CATSRDGEIRELFF. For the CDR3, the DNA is TGTGCCACCAGCAGAGATGGGGAAATCCGGGAGCTGTTTTTT.

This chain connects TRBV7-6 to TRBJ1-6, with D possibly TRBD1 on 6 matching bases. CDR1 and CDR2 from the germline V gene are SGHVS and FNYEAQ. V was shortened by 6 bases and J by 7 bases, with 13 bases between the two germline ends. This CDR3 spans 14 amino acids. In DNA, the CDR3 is TGTGCCAGCAGTGAGGGGGGGCCCAATTCACCCCTCCACTTT. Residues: CASSEGGPNSPLHF.

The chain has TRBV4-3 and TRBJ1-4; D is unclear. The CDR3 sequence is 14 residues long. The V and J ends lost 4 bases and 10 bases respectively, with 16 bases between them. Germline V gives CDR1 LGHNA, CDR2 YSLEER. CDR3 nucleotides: TGCGCCAGCAGCCTCTTTCGGAACTCCGGAAAACTGTTTTTT. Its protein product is CASSLFRNSGKLFF.

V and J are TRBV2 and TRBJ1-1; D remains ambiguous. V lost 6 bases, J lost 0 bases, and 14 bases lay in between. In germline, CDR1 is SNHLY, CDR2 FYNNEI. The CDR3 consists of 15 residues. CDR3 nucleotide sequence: TGTGCCAGCAGCATCCGATACGGTGTGAACACTGAAGCTTTCTTT. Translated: CASSIRYGVNTEAFF.

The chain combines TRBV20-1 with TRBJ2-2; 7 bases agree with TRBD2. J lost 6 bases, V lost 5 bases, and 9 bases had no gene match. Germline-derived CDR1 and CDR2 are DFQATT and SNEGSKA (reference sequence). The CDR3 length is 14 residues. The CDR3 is CSALGRDYAGELFF. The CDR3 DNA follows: TGCAGTGCTTTGGGTAGGGACTACGCCGGGGAGCTGTTTTTT.

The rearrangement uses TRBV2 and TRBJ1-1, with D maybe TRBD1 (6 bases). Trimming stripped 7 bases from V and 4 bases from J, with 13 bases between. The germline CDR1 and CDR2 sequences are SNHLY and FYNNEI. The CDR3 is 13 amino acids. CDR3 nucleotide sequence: TGTGCCAGCACAAGACAGGAGGTCACTGAAGCTTTCTTT. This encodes CASTRQEVTEAFF. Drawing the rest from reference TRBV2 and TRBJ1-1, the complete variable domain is EPEVTQTPSHQVTQMGQEVILRCVPISNHLYFYWYRQILGQKVEFLVSFYNNEISEKSEIFDDQFSVERPDGSNFTLKIRSTKLEDSAMYFCASTRQEVTEAFFGQGTRLTVV.